This T cell receptor (beta chain) comes out of a study of cytomegalovirus exposure and HLA in healthy donors. Across the whole study: Earlier findings included roughly 100 million unique TCR beta sequences obtained from 150 million to 200 million T cells. Study results and limitations: Most TCR sequences were rare, but some public TCRs occurred in many donors. Sequences of the TCR beta chain were said to predict the HLA-A and HLA-B alleles of most subjects accurately.

This clone was detected only a few times. No antigen is known for it. The PCR had 60 Vbeta and 13 Jbeta primers. The method was immunoSEQ multiplex PCR; TCRdb's version includes in-frame clones alone and lacks a portion of them. This sample has more than 35,000 clones; around 50% occur once, and the top ten carry about 6.1%. V was pared by 4 bases and J by 0 bases, with 3 bases of the junction left unmatched. There are 15 residues in the CDR3. Germline lookup yields CDR1 SGHRS and CDR2 YFSETQ. Material for sequencing was PBMCs. The receptor was derived from a woman between 40 and 50 years old in good health and CMV-seropositive. The gene calls are TRBV5-1 and TRBJ2-1, with TRBD2 matching 8 bases. The CDR3 loop reads CASSLSGDSYNEQFF. CDR3 nucleotides: TGCGCCAGCAGCCTTAGCGGGGACTCCTACAATGAGCAGTTCTTC.